This T cell receptor (beta chain) was retrieved from a study of T cell changes during pregnancy in multiple sclerosis. CDR3 length: 15 residues. This clone has a single count. TCRdb's copy holds only in-frame clones and misses some; the assay was immunoSEQ multiplex PCR. Of tens of thousands of clones in the sample, approximately 90% were seen once. The input for sequencing was peripheral blood, taken in the third trimester of pregnancy. This clonotype was obtained from a female donor with multiple sclerosis, enrolled in a pregnancy study. The V gene is TRBV21-1, the J gene TRBJ1-3. TRBV21-1 is listed as a pseudogene. Here the CDR3 reads CASSKARVAGNTIYF. CDR3 bases: TGTGCCAGCAGCAAAGCCCGGGTAGCTGGAAACACCATATATTTT.